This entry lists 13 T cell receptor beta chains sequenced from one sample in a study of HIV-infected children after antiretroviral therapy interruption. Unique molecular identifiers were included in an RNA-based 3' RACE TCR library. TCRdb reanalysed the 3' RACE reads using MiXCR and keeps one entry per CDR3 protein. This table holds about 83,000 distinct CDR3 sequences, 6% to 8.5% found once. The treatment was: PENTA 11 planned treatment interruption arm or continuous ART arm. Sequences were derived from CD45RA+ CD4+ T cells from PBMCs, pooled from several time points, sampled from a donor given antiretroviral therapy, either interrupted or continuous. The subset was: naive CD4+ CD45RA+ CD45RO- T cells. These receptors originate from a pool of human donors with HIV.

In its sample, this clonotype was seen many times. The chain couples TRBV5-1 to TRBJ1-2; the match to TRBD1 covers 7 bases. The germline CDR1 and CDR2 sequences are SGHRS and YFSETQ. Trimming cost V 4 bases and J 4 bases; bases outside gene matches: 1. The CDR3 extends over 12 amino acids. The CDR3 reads CASSGDSYGYTF. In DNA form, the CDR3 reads TGCGCCAGCAGCGGGGACAGCTATGGCTACACCTTC.

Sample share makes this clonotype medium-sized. The CDR3 DNA is TGTGCCAGCAGCTTGGCGGGACAGGGTGGTCAGCCCCAGCATTTT. This encodes CASSLAGQGGQPQHF. The chain carries TRBV7-2 and TRBJ1-5, with 9 positions matching TRBD1. Germline lookup yields CDR1 SGHTA and CDR2 FQGNSA. The V and J ends lost 3 bases and 6 bases, in that order; junction bases with no gene match: 6. The CDR3 loop spans 15 amino acids.

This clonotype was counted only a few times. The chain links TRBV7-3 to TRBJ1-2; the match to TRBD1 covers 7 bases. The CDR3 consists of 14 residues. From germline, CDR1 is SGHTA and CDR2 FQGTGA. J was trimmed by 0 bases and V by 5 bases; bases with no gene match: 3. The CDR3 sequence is CASSRDSANYGYTF. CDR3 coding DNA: TGTGCCAGCAGCCGGGACAGCGCTAACTATGGCTACACCTTC.

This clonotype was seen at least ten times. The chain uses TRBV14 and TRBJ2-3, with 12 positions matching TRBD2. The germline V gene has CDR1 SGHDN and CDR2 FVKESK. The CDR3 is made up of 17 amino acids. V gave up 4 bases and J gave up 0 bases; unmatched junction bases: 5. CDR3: CASSLRLAGASTDTQYF. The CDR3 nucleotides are TGTGCCAGCAGCCTTCGACTAGCGGGGGCCAGCACAGATACGCAGTATTTT.

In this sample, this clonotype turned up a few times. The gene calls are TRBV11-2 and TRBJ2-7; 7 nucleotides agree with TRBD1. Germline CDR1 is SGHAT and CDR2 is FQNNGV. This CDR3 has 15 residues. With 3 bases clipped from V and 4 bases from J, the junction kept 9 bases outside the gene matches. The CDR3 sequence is CASSLRGTADYEQYF. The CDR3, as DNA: TGTGCCAGCAGCTTGAGAGGGACAGCCGATTACGAGCAGTACTTC.

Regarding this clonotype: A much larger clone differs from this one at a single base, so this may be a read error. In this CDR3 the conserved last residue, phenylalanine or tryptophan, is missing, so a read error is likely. The CDR3 is CATSDPSGQYNEQFL. The DNA for the CDR3 is TGTGCCACCAGTGATCCTAGCGGCCAATACAATGAGCAGTTCTTA. The chain is built from TRBV24-1 and TRBJ2-1; 7 positions match TRBD2. The CDR3 has 15 amino acids. Per germline, CDR1 KGHDR and CDR2 SFDVKD. Trimming removed 3 bases from V and 4 bases from J; junction bases left unmatched: 5.

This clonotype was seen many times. The CDR3 here is CASSQRLQGNGKEPQHF. The CDR3 bases are TGTGCCAGCAGCCAACGGCTCCAGGGTAACGGAAAGGAGCCCCAGCATTTT. The V gene is TRBV12-3 or TRBV12-4, the J gene TRBJ1-5, with a tentative D call TRBD1 (5 bases). CDR3 length equals 17 residues. The V and J ends lost 6 bases and 8 bases respectively, with 26 bases between them.

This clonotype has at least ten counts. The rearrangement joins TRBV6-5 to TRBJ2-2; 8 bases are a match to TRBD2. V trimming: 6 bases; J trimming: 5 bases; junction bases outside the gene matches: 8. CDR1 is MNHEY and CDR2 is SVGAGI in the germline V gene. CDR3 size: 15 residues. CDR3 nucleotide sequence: TGTGCCAGCAGCCCCGGGGGGGGACGAACCGGGGAGCTGTTTTTT. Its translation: CASSPGGGRTGELFF.

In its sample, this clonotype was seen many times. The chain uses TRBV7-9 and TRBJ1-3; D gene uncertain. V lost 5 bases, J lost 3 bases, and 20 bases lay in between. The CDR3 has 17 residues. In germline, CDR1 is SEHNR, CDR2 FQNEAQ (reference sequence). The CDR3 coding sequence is TGTGCCAGCAGCCCCAGAATTTCGAAAAAAAATGGAAACACCATATATTTT. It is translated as CASSPRISKKNGNTIYF.

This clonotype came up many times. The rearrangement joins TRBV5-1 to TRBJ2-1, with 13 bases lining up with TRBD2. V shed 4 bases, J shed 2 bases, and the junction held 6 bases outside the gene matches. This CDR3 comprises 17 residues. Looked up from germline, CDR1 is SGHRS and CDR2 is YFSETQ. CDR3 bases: TGCGCCAGCAGCCCGACTAGCGGGGGGTCGACCTACAATGAGCAGTTCTTC. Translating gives CASSPTSGGSTYNEQFF.

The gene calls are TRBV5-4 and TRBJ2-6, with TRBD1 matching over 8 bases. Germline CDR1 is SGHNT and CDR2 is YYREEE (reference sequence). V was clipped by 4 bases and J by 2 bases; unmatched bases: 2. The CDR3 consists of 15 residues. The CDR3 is CASSPTGAGANVLTF. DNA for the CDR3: TGTGCCAGCAGCCCGACAGGGGCTGGGGCCAACGTCCTGACTTTC. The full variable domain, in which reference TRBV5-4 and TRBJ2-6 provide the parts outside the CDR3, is ETGVTQSPTHLIKTRGQQVTLRCSSQSGHNTVSWYQQALGQGPQFIFQYYREEENGRGNFPPRFSGLQFPNYSSELNVNALELDDSALYLCASSPTGAGANVLTFGAGSRLTVL.

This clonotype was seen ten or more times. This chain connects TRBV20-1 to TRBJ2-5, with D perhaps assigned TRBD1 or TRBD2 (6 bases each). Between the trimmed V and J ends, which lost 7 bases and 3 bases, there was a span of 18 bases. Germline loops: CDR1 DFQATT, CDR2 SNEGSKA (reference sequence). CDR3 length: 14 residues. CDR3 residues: CSVRRGSVKETQYF. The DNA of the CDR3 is TGCAGTGTTCGGAGGGGGTCAGTCAAAGAGACCCAGTACTTC.

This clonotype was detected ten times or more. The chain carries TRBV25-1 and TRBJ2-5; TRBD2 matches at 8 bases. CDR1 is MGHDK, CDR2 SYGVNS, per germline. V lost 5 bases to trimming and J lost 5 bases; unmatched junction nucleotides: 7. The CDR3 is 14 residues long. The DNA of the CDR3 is TGTGCCAGCAGTAGAGCGGGAGTGGGTGAGACCCAGTACTTC. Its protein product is CASSRAGVGETQYF.